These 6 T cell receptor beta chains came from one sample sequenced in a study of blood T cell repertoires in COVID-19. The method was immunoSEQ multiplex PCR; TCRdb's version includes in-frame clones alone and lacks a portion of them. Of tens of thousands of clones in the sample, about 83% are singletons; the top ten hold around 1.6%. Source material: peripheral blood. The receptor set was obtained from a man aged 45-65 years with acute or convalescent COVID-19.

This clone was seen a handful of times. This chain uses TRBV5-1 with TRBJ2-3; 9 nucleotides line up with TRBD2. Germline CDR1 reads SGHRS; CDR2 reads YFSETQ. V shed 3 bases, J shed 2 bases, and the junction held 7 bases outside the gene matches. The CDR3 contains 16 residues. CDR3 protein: CASSWGTSGPTDTQYF. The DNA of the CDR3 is TGCGCCAGCAGCTGGGGAACTAGCGGGCCCACAGATACGCAGTATTTT.

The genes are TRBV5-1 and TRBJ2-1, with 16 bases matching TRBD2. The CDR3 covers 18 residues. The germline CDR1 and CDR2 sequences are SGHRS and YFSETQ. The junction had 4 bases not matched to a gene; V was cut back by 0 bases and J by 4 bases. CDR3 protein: CASSLAGLAGGLYNEQFF. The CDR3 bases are TGCGCCAGCAGCTTGGCGGGACTAGCGGGAGGGTTATACAATGAGCAGTTCTTC.

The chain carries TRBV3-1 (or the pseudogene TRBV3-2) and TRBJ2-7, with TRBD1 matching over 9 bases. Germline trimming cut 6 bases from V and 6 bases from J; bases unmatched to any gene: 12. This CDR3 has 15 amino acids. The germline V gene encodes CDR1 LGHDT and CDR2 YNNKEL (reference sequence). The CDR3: CASSRRTGVGGEQYF. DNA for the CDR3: TGTGCCAGCAGTCGTCGGACAGGGGTCGGAGGCGAGCAGTACTTC.

Written as DNA, the CDR3 is TGTGCCAGCTCACCACCCGGGTCAACAAATCAGCCCCAGCATTTT. It codes for CASSPPGSTNQPQHF. The rearrangement links TRBV18 to TRBJ1-5; D unclear. This CDR3 has 15 amino acids. With 0 bases removed from V and 4 bases from J, the gap between germline ends came to 10 bases. Germline CDR1 KGHSH, CDR2 LQKENI.

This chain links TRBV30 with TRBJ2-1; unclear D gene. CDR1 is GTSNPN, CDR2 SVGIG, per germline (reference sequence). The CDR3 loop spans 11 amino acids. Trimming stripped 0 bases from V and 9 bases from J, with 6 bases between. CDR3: CAWSVGFEQFF. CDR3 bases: TGTGCCTGGAGTGTCGGGTTTGAGCAGTTCTTC.

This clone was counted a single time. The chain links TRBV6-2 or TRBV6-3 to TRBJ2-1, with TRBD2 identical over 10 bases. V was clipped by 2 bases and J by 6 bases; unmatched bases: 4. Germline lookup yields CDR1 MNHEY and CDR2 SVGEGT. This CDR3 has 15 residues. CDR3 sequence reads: CASSYGLAATNEQFF. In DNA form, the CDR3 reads TGTGCCAGCAGTTACGGACTAGCGGCCACCAATGAGCAGTTCTTC.